This TCR beta chain was identified in a study of T-cell memory formation after mild COVID-19. TCRdb re-called the 5' RACE reads through MiXCR, storing one row per CDR3 protein. The sample lists 350,000 to 550,000 distinct CDR3 sequences, more than 15% occurring once. Study-wide results and caveats: In pre-infection memory, a portion of responding clones appeared, which suggested that cross-reactive memory joined. Clones contracting across day 15 to 85 had a balanced CD4/CD8 profile; later expanding clones leaned CD4+. Clones that contracted clustered mainly in CM and EM if CD4+ and in EMRA if CD8+.

With respect to this clonotype: Its matching antigen is unknown.

The CDR3 contains 13 residues. The germline V gene encodes CDR1 KGHSH and CDR2 LQKENI. Trimming took off 3 bases at V and 7 bases at J, with 12 bases between the two ends. The clonotype was recovered from a man aged 18 to 29 who had mild COVID-19 (a few samples of this study predate the infection). Cell type and time point are not known. The chain has TRBV18 and TRBJ1-1; no clear D. Sample: PBMCs or a T cell subset sorted from them (not recorded which). In nucleotides, the CDR3 is TGTGCCAGCTCACCGTCATCTACAAGTGAAGCTTTCTTT. Protein: CASSPSSTSEAFF.